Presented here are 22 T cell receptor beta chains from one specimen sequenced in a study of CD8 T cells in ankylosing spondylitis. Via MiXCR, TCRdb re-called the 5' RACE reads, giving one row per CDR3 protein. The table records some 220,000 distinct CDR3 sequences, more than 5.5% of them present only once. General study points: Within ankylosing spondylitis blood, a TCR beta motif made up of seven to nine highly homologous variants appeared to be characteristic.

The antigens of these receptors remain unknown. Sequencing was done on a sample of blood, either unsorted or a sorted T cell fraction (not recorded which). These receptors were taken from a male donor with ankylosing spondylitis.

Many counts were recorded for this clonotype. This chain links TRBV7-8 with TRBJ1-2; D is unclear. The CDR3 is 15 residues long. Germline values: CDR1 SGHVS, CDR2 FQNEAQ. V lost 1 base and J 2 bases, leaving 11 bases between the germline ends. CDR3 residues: CASSLGSPLNYGYTF. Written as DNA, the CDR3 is TGTGCCAGCAGCTTAGGATCTCCTCTCAACTATGGCTACACCTTC.

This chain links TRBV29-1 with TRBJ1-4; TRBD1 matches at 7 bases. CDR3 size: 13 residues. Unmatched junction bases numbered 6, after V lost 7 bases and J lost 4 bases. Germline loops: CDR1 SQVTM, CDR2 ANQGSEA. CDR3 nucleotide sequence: TGCAGCGCCGAACAGGGGATTAATGAAAAACTGTTTTTT. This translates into CSAEQGINEKLFF.

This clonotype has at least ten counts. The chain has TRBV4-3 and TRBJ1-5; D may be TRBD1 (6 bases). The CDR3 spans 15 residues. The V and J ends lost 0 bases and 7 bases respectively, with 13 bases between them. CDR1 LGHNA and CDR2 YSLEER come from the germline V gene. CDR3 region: CASSQDNRANQPQHF. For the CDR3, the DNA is TGCGCCAGCAGCCAAGATAACAGGGCGAACCAGCCCCAGCATTTT.

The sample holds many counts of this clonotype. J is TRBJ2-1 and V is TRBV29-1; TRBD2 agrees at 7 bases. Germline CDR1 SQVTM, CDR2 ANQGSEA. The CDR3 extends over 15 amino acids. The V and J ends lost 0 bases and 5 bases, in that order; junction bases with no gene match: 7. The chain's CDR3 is CSVEEGWRENNEQFF. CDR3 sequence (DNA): TGCAGCGTTGAAGAAGGTTGGCGGGAGAACAATGAGCAGTTCTTC.

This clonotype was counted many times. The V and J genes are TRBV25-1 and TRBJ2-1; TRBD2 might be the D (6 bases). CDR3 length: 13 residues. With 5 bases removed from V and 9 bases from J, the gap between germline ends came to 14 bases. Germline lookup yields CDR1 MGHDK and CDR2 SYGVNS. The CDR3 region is CASSLWEAGEQFF. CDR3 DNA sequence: TGTGCCAGCAGTCTGTGGGAGGCAGGTGAGCAGTTCTTC.

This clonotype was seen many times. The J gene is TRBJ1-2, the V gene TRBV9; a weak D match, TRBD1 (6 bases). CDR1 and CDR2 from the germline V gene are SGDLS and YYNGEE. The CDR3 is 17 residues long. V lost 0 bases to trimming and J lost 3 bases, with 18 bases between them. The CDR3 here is CASSVETEGGRDYGYTF. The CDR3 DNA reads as TGTGCCAGCAGCGTAGAAACGGAGGGGGGGCGAGACTATGGCTACACCTTC.

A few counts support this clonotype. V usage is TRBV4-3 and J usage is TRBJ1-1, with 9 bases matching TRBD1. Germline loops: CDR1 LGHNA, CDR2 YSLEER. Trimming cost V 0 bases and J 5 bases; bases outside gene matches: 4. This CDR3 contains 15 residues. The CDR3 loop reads CASSQDRQGGTEAFF. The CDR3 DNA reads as TGCGCCAGCAGCCAAGATAGACAGGGGGGAACTGAAGCTTTCTTT.

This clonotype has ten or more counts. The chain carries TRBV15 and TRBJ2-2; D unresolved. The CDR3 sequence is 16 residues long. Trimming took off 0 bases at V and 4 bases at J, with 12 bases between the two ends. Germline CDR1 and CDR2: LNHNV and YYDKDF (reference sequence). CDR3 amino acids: CATSRDYGVGTGELFF. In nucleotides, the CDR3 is TGTGCCACCAGCAGAGATTATGGGGTCGGCACCGGGGAGCTGTTTTTT.

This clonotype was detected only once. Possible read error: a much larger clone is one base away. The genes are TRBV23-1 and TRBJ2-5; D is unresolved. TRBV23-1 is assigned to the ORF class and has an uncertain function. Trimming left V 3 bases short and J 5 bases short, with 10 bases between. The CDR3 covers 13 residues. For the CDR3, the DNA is TGCGCCAGCAGTCATTTAGGCCACGAGACCCAGTACTTC. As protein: CASSHLGHETQYF.

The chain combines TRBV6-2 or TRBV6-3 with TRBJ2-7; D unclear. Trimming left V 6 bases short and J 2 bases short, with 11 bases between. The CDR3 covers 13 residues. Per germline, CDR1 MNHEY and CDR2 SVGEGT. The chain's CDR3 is CASSNTLPYEQYF. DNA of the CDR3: TGTGCCAGCAGCAACACGTTACCCTACGAGCAGTACTTC.

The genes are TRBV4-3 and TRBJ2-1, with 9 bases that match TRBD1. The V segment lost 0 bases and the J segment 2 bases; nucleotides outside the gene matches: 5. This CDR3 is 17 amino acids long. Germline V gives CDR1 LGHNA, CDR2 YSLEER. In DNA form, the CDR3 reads TGCGCCAGCAGCCAAGATAGGGGACAGGGCACCTACAATGAGCAGTTCTTC. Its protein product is CASSQDRGQGTYNEQFF.

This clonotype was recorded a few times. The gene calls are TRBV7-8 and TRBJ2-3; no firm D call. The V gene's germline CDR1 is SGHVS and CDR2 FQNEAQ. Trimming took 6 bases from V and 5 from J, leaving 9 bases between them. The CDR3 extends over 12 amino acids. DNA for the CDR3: TGTGCCAGCAGAGAAATAGAAGATACGCAGTATTTT. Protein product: CASREIEDTQYF. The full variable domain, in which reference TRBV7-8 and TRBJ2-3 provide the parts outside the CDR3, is GAGVSQSPRYKVAKRGQDVALRCDPISGHVSLFWYQQALGQGPEFLTYFQNEAQLDKSGLPSDRFFAERPEGSVSTLKIQRTQQEDSAVYLCASREIEDTQYFGPGTRLTVL.

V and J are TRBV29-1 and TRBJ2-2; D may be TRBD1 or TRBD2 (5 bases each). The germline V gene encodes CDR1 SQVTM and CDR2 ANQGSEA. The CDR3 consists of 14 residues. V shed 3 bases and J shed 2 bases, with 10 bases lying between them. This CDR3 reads CSVDTGGNTGELFF. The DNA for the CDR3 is TGCAGCGTTGACACAGGAGGTAACACCGGGGAGCTGTTTTTT.

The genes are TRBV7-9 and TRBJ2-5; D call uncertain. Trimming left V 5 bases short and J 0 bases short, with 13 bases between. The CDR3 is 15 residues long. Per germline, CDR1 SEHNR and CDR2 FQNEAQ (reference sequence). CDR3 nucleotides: TGTGCCAGCAGCCTACTCGGCAACAACCAAGAGACCCAGTACTTC. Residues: CASSLLGNNQETQYF.

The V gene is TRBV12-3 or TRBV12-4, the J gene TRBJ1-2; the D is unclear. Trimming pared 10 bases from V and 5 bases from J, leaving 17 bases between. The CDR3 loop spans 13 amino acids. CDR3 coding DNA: TGTGCCACCACGACCCCATCCAGTTATGGCTACACCTTC. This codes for CATTTPSSYGYTF.

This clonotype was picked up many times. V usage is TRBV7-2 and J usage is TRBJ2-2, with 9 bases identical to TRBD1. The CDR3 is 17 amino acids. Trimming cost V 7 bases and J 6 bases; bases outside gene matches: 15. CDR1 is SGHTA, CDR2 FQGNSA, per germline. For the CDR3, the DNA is TGTGCCAGCATCCAAAAGCGGGACAGGGTTTACGCCGGGGAGCTGTTTTTT. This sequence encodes CASIQKRDRVYAGELFF.

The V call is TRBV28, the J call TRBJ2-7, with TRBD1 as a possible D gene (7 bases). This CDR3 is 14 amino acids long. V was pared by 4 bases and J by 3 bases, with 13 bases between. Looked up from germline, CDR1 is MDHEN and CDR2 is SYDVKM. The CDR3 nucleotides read TGTGCCAGCAGTTCGATCAGGGGGGTCTACGAGCAGTACTTC. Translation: CASSSIRGVYEQYF.

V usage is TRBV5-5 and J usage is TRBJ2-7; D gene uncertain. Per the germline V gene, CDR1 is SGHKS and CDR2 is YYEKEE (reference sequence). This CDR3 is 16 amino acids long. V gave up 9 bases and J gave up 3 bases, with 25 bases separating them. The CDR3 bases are TGTGCCACGCAGCTCGACTTAGATCCGCGCCTCTACGAGCAGTACTTC. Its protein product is CATQLDLDPRLYEQYF.

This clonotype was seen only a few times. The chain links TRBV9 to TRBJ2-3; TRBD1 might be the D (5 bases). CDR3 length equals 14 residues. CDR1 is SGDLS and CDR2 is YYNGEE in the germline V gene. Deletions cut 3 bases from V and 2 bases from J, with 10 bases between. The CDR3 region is CASSADRYTDTQYF. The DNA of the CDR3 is TGTGCCAGCAGCGCCGACAGATACACAGATACGCAGTATTTT.

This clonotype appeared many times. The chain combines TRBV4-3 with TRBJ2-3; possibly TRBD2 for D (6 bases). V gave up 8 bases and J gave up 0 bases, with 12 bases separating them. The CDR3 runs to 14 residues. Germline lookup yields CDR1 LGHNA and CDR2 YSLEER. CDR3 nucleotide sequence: TGCGCCAGCGGGGGTAGCGGAAGCACAGATACGCAGTATTTT. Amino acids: CASGGSGSTDTQYF.

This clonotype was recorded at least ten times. CDR3 bases: TGTGCCAGCAGCTTAGGAACCCTCTCCAATGAGCAGTTCTTC. This encodes CASSLGTLSNEQFF. The chain has TRBV7-9 and TRBJ2-1; D uncertain. Germline CDR1 and CDR2: SEHNR and FQNEAQ (reference sequence). The V gene lost 1 base and the J gene lost 6 bases, with 10 bases spanning the gap. The length of the CDR3 is 14 residues.

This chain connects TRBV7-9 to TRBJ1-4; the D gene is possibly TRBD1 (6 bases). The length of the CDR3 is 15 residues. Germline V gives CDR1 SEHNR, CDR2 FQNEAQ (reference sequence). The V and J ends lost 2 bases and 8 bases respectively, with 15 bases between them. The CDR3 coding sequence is TGTGCCAGCAGCTTATGGGGGCCGGTTGAAGAAAAACTGTTTTTT. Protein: CASSLWGPVEEKLFF.